This T cell receptor beta chain derives from a study of CD8+CD57+ T cells in acquired aplastic anemia. Sequenced patients had shown CD8+CD57+ cell expansion by flow cytometry. Severe acquired aplastic anemia was diagnosed in all patients. When blood sampling took place, the patients had received no therapy. According to the study, genomic DNA was the template for TCR beta VDJ and CDR3 profiling. TCRdb itself ran the reads through MiXCR, one entry per CDR3 protein. The sample lists 150,000 to 200,000 distinct CDR3 sequences; approximately 48% were seen once. Regarding this clonotype: The junction departs from germline at one end; a sequencing error may be responsible.

The receptor was isolated from a human donor with aplastic anemia. The source material was sorted CD4+, CD8+, or CD8+CD57+ T cells (not recorded which) from PBMCs.

CDR3 bases: TGCGCCAGCAGCCGGGGCTTGGAGACCCAGTACTTC. Translated, it gives CASSRGLETQYF. V usage is TRBV7-9 and J usage is TRBJ2-5, with D perhaps matching TRBD1 or TRBD2 (5 bases each). Germline values: CDR1 SEHNR, CDR2 FQNEAQ (reference sequence). The CDR3 is made up of 12 amino acids.